This T cell receptor beta chain derives from a study of control samples from healthy donors and cancer patients. Produced via immunoSEQ multiplex PCR; TCRdb's table is partial and in-frame only. This table has 130,000 to 150,000 clones, 80% to 95% appearing once. This CDR3 contains 17 residues. Germline loops: CDR1 MNHEY, CDR2 SMNVEV (reference sequence). V lost 2 bases, J lost 5 bases, and 18 bases lay in between. This receptor was identified in a man between 18 and 35 years old in good health. The J gene is TRBJ2-2, the V gene TRBV27; TRBD1 is a possible D gene (5 bases). Sequenced sample: blood. The CDR3 coding sequence is TGTGCCAGCAGTTTAACAGGCATCCAAACATTTACCGGGGAGCTGTTTTTT. This sequence encodes CASSLTGIQTFTGELFF.